Listed below are T cell receptor beta chains from one sample, sequenced in a study of T cell responses to AZD1222 COVID-19 vaccine. The data were produced by immunoSEQ multiplex PCR, yet TCRdb's version contains in-frame clones alone and is incomplete. The sample holds tens of thousands of clones, under 95% seen once. The sequenced sample was peripheral blood, obtained on day 0 of MenACWY control vaccination. Every receptor here comes from an adult in good health. Each CDR3 is given with its conserved first and last residue. Fields, in order: J gene, V gene, D gene, CDR3 protein. A D gene is named only where the DNA matches it firmly.

TRBJ2-1	TRBV28	NA	CATGGQAYNEQFF
TRBJ1-1	TRBV6-5	NA	CASSYDEWGTEAFF
TRBJ1-2	TRBV19	NA	CASSKSTQANYGYTF
TRBJ2-3	TRBV9	NA	CASSVVEADTQYF
TRBJ2-3	TRBV5-1	NA	CASSLERFVDTQYF
TRBJ2-1	TRBV9	TRBD2	CASSVVVSGSFDEQFF
TRBJ2-2	TRBV7-8	NA	CASSLAKVRVEGPGELFF
TRBJ2-2	TRBV7-8	NA	CASSLEMSGELFF
TRBJ1-1	TRBV18	NA	CASSPPPENTEAFF
TRBJ2-1	TRBV7-2	NA	CASSLAKKGAGEQFF
TRBJ1-5	TRBV5-1	NA	CASSFEANSNQPQHF
TRBJ2-7	TRBV12-3/TRBV12-4	TRBD2	CASRAGVTYEQYF
TRBJ2-1	TRBV7-2	TRBD2	CASSFPLTSGSDNEQFF
TRBJ2-1	TRBV2	NA	CARDSAYNEQFF
TRBJ1-1	TRBV6-5	NA	CASSYSGVNTEAFF
TRBJ1-2	TRBV12-5	TRBD1	CASGYGQVQRYTF
TRBJ1-5	TRBV30	NA	CAWSAGAGNQPQHF
TRBJ1-1	TRBV19	NA	CATRGGNTEAFF
TRBJ2-7	TRBV12-3/TRBV12-4	NA	CASSLTQSHEQYF
TRBJ1-5	TRBV18	NA	CASSPPLSGKQPQHF
TRBJ1-2	TRBV19	NA	CASSISQAPHGYTF
TRBJ2-7	TRBV30	NA	CAWTPSNREQYF
TRBJ1-3	TRBV12-5	NA	CASGLESGNTIYF
TRBJ2-7	TRBV5-4	NA	CASSQLGDIYEQYF
TRBJ1-3	TRBV30	NA	CAWSVEGNTIYF
TRBJ2-3	TRBV5-1	NA	CASSLAGRDLSTDTQYF
TRBJ2-7	TRBV18	TRBD1	CASSPRQGVYEQYF
TRBJ1-3	TRBV6-5	NA	CASSYDGVTGNTIYF
TRBJ2-2	TRBV6-6	NA	CASSASEGPGELFF
TRBJ1-5	TRBV27	NA	CASSSLDGVGAQHF
TRBJ2-3	TRBV30	NA	CAWSGGTSTDTQYF
TRBJ1-2	TRBV6-1	NA	CASSEILGQGGYTF
TRBJ2-7	TRBV5-1	NA	CASSAPGAGVYEQYF
TRBJ2-3	TRBV11-2	NA	CASRTLSEARMMGGDTQYF
TRBJ1-2	TRBV19	NA	CASSRSTNYGYTF
TRBJ2-7	TRBV28	NA	CASNYRAGETLVAEQYF
TRBJ1-1	TRBV7-8	TRBD1	CASSGRRDRAGTEAFF
TRBJ2-7	TRBV3-1/TRBV3-2	NA	CASSPIDRDYEQYF
TRBJ2-7	TRBV10-3	TRBD2	CAISASGGTYEQYF
TRBJ1-3	TRBV30	NA	CAWSFEAGNTIYF
TRBJ1-5	TRBV7-2	NA	CASSPPGGVNQPQHF
TRBJ1-1	TRBV12-3/TRBV12-4	NA	CASSLWGNTEAFF
TRBJ2-1	TRBV7-2	TRBD2	CASSPHSGGNEQFF
TRBJ2-5	TRBV5-8	TRBD1	CASSLTGTGTFQETQYF
TRBJ1-2	TRBV21-1	NA	CASRCGYTF
TRBJ1-6	TRBV28	NA	CASRGTGNSPLHF
TRBJ2-3	TRBV11-2	TRBD2	CASSLHRLAGQDTQYF
TRBJ1-3	TRBV28	TRBD1	CASSQPMSTGGVGNTIYF
TRBJ1-2	TRBV7-9	TRBD1	CASSLEVTGEGYTF
TRBJ2-7	TRBV12-3/TRBV12-4	NA	CASSYDSYEQYF
TRBJ1-5	TRBV5-8	TRBD1	CASSLGQGSRQPQHF
TRBJ2-7	TRBV30	NA	CAWDRLVGEQYF
TRBJ1-4	TRBV2	NA	CASSEMALAREKLFF
TRBJ1-2	TRBV28	NA	CASSSAQNYGYTF
TRBJ2-7	TRBV2	TRBD2	CASRIAGGRANNSYEQYF
TRBJ2-1	TRBV4-1	TRBD2	CASSQEAGLSDEQFF
TRBJ1-1	TRBV6-5	NA	CASSRRLDTEAFF
TRBJ1-6	TRBV19	NA	CASKGRPVDSPLHF